Sequencing of this T cell receptor beta chain was carried out in a study of identical twins (dated by TCRdb to the mid-2010s). With respect to the entire study: To test whether fetal clonotypes persist, this study deep-sequenced TCR alpha and beta repertoires from monozygotic twins, from unrelated adults of various ages, and from cord blood. Replicate twin experiments were performed at different times using different library preparation protocols to rule out contamination.

In the case of this clonotype: Its antigen target is currently unknown. No much larger clone exists at a distance of one base, and base qualities are not known.

Library preparation employed 5' RACE. TCRdb lists the instrument as Illumina HiSeq 2000. A universal primer binding site was added through template switching, and the final cDNA carried a unique molecular identifier so that TCR cDNA molecules could be counted accurately. First-strand cDNA for TCR alpha and beta chains was synthesized from specific primers in the conserved constant-segment region. To control for contamination, every cDNA library carried two barcodes: a SMART-Mk sample barcode plus Illumina barcodes. TruSeq adapter sequences and Illumina sample barcodes were added in two successive PCR steps. Sequencing of the TCR alpha and beta cDNA libraries was done on the Illumina HiSeq platform using custom primers. As for how the authors treated the data: Unique molecular identifiers were extracted from raw reads with MiGEC, and CDR3 positions were determined with MiXCR. Recombination models were inferred per individual with the repgenHMM and IGoR tools using an EM algorithm. The tcR package in R was used for shared clonotype analysis, with sharing normalized by the product of cloneset sizes. To study raw recombination free of thymic and clonal selection effects, out-of-frame nonproductive sequences were analyzed. TCRdb passed the public sequencing reads through fastp at Q25 and MiXCR, retaining productive beta sequences. Merged by CDR3 protein, the rows form single entries marked with the most common genes and DNA. Here the V and J calls rest on TCRdb's processing, not on the authors' analysis. In this sample the table shows 470,000 or so distinct CDR3 sequences, roughly a quarter of which occur a single time. The top ten constitute about 3% of the sample.

Only healthy Caucasian donors were included. Three pairs of female monozygotic twins, all aged roughly 18 to 29 years, were included in the twin cohort. CD4+ and CD8+ T cell populations were isolated with positive isolation kits from Invitrogen. From the cysteine through the phenylalanine, the CDR3 covers 16 amino acids. The read is trimmed to its CDR3 DNA, 48 bases read in frame from base 1. The germline V gene (reference sequence) yields LNHNV for CDR1 and YYDKDF for CDR2. V is cut back by 0 bases and J by 6 bases, with 10 bases in the junction unmatched. Results and caveats for the whole study, not just this receptor: In beta out-of-frame sequences, excess twin sharing was weaker, because having fewer shared sequences lowered the signal-to-noise ratio. Zero-insertion analyses could be partly confounded by invariant T cells such as MAIT and iNKT, though diverse VJ usage argued against such confounding for most clonotypes. Compared with coincidental sharing between unrelated individuals, out-of-frame TCR alpha sequences shared between twins showed an excess of sequences with low generation probability. Out-of-frame TCR alpha sharing in monozygotic twins was systematically underestimated by recombination models, whereas sharing between unrelated individuals was in agreement with the recombination models. Because the same donors could not be followed over many years, the conclusions relied on cross-sectional statistical analysis. Fewer insertions were carried by abundant cord blood beta clonotypes, a similar but weaker trend appeared in young adult naive repertoires, and no such trend appeared in memory repertoires.

This same sample was also part of a study on T cells expressing NK-cell markers. Looking at the second paper: Three sorted T-cell subsets (CD3+CD56+NKG2C+, CD3+CD56+NKG2C- and CD3+CD56-NKG2C+) from under ten donors had their TCR beta-chain repertoires profiled. Among the eight sequenced donors, seven were HCMV-seropositive and one was HCMV-seronegative. In several experiments an anti-gammadeltaTCR antibody was added to restrict sorting to alphabetaTCR-expressing T cells. For six donors, the dominant CD3+CD56+NKG2C+ clonotypes were among the top 10 CD8+ clonotypes and accounted for 1.0-7.0% of CD8+ T cells. Those dominant clonotypes were again the most abundant among CD3+CD56-NKG2C+ cells in several donors, at roughly 25-65%. Whether the expanded NKG2C-expressing T cell clones were specific for HCMV antigens was left unclear. All eight donors whose samples were sequenced were randomly selected healthy volunteers, three of them men and five women. HCMV-specific IgG was detected in serum with a commercial ELISA kit to determine HCMV serostatus. MIGEC was used to demultiplex reads and group reads by UMI, and MiTCR was used to assemble and quantify clonotypes. To remove erroneous sequences, TCR cDNA sequences were retained only when supported by two or more reads. The tcR package was used for downstream repertoire analysis, with clonotypes matched between fractions based on CDR3 nucleotide sequence plus V segment. VDJmatch was used to annotate antigen specificity against VDJdb, with one amino acid substitution allowed in CDR3.

This TCR was sampled from a woman under 30 in good health. The specimen sequenced was CD4+ T cells sorted from blood. The rearranged chain carries TRBV15 and TRBJ1-1, with TRBD1 matching 7 junction bases. This receptor carries the CDR3 CATSRDWRGRSAEAFF. The nucleotides are TGTGCCACCAGCAGAGATTGGAGGGGGCGCTCGGCTGAAGCTTTCTTT.